This entry lists 10 T cell receptor beta chains sequenced from one sample in a study of blood T cell repertoires in COVID-19. Only in-frame clones appear in the TCRdb table, and some are missing; sequencing was by immunoSEQ multiplex PCR. The table records 140,000 to 150,000 clones, 78% of them present only once. Sequences were obtained from PBMCs or T cells enriched from blood (not recorded which). Receptors were obtained from a woman between 50 and 59 years old who had recovered from COVID-19.

This chain uses TRBV15 with TRBJ2-3; tentatively, D is TRBD1 (5 bases). CDR3 length: 14 residues. CDR1 is LNHNV, CDR2 YYDKDF, per germline (reference sequence). V was clipped by 1 base and J by 1 base, with 6 bases between them. In DNA form, the CDR3 reads TGTGCCACCAGCAGAGCGACAGGCACAGATACGCAGTATTTT. Its protein product is CATSRATGTDTQYF.

About this clone itself: Other DNA sequences in the sample encode the same CDR3. V and J are TRBV19 and TRBJ2-6; D unresolved. The germline gives CDR1 LNHDA, CDR2 SQIVND (reference sequence). The V end was cut by 7 bases, the J end by 4 bases, with 11 bases between. The CDR3 spans 14 residues. CDR3 loop: CASTLLTGANVLTF. The CDR3 nucleotides are TGTGCCAGTACCTTACTAACAGGGGCCAACGTCCTGACTTTC.

This clone occurred once. The CDR3, as DNA: TGCGCCAGCAGCCAAGGTACAGGGAGTTCCTCCTACAATGAGCAGTTCTTC. This sequence encodes CASSQGTGSSSYNEQFF. The genes are TRBV4-1 and TRBJ2-1, with a weak D call TRBD1 (6 bases). The CDR3 length is 17 residues. Germline values: CDR1 MGHRA, CDR2 YSYEKL. The V gene lost 1 base and the J gene lost 0 bases, with 13 bases spanning the gap.

This chain links TRBV5-4 with TRBJ1-2; 9 nucleotides line up with TRBD1. This CDR3 contains 17 residues. Trimming cost V 1 base and J 3 bases; bases outside gene matches: 10. The V gene's germline CDR1 is SGHNT and CDR2 YYREEE (reference sequence). CDR3 region: CASSLPKTGGVDYGYTF. The CDR3 nucleotides are TGTGCCAGCAGCTTGCCTAAGACAGGGGGGGTTGACTATGGCTACACCTTC.

The chain carries TRBV11-1 and TRBJ1-5, with D possibly being TRBD1 (6 bases). The CDR3 covers 14 residues. V was shortened by 0 bases and J by 3 bases, with 6 bases between the two germline ends. Germline-derived CDR1 and CDR2 are SGHAT and FQDESV (reference sequence). CDR3 sequence (DNA): TGTGCCAGCAGCTTAGCGGGGGCCAATCAGCCCCAGCATTTT. Residues: CASSLAGANQPQHF.

The V call is TRBV12-3 or TRBV12-4, the J call TRBJ1-2; D call uncertain. This CDR3 has 13 residues. Trimming shortened V by 6 bases and J by 5 bases, and 13 bases separated the two germline ends. CDR3 amino acids: CASSSGVFYGYTF. CDR3 nucleotides: TGTGCCAGCAGCTCCGGAGTGTTTTATGGCTACACCTTC.

V usage is TRBV11-3 and J usage is TRBJ1-1, with D possibly being TRBD1 (6 bases). Germline V lookup: CDR1 SGHNT, CDR2 YENEEA. The CDR3 consists of 13 residues. Trimming stripped 4 bases from V and 0 bases from J, with 6 bases between. CDR3 nucleotide sequence: TGTGCCAGCAGCTGGGACATGAACACTGAAGCTTTCTTT. As protein: CASSWDMNTEAFF. The variable domain in full, completed from reference TRBV11-3 and TRBJ1-1, reads EAGVVQSPRYKIIEKKQPVAFWCNPISGHNTLYWYLQNLGQGPELLIRYENEEAVDDSQLPKDRFSAERLKGVDSTLKIQPAELGDSAVYLCASSWDMNTEAFFGQGTRLTVV.

The genes are TRBV27 and TRBJ2-2; perhaps TRBD2 as D (5 bases). The CDR3 runs to 14 residues. Trimming took off 9 bases at V and 3 bases at J, with 14 bases between the two ends. CDR1 is MNHEY, CDR2 SMNVEV, per germline (reference sequence). CDR3 amino acids: CASGGLRDTGELFF. The CDR3 DNA is TGTGCCAGTGGAGGCCTGCGGGACACCGGGGAGCTGTTTTTT.

The V and J genes are TRBV12-5 and TRBJ1-1, with D tentatively TRBD1 (6 bases). V gave up 5 bases and J gave up 9 bases, with 10 bases separating them. Germline CDR1 reads LGHNT; CDR2 reads FRNRAP. The CDR3 is 11 amino acids. The CDR3 region is CASGRGGQAFF. CDR3 nucleotides: TGTGCTAGTGGTCGAGGGGGTCAAGCTTTCTTT.

J is TRBJ1-6 and V is TRBV5-1, with 7 bases aligning to TRBD1. J lost 6 bases, V lost 1 base, and 7 bases had no gene match. In germline, CDR1 is SGHRS, CDR2 YFSETQ. The CDR3 loop spans 16 amino acids. The CDR3 spells CASSLLPGQPNSPLHF. The CDR3 DNA is TGCGCCAGCAGCTTGCTTCCGGGACAGCCTAATTCACCCCTCCACTTT.